The TCR beta chain under discussion was sequenced for a study of OX40 agonist ivuxolimab in advanced cancers. Trimming took 5 bases from V and 0 from J, leaving 11 bases between them. CDR3 length: 15 amino acids. Germline V gene data show CDR1 as MDHEN and CDR2 as SYDVKM. Profiling relied on immunoSEQ multiplex PCR, and the TCRdb table lists in-frame clones only, not all of them. This sample yields tens of thousands of clones, of which roughly 84% are seen a single time; 5.5% to 7.5% belongs to the top ten. The receptor was derived from an adult with an advanced solid tumor such as melanoma, head and neck, liver or kidney cancer. The V gene is TRBV28, the J gene TRBJ1-3; D call uncertain. The sequencing used CD4+ or CD8+ T cells sorted from blood, collected in a trial of the OX40 agonist ivuxolimab. CDR3 DNA sequence: TGTGCCAGCAGTCCTAGGACCTACTCTGGAAACACCATATATTTT. Translating it yields CASSPRTYSGNTIYF. The entire variable domain, with the rest obtained from reference TRBV28 and TRBJ1-3, is as follows: DVKVTQSSRYLVKRTGEKVFLECVQDMDHENMFWYRQDPGLGLRLIYFSYDVKMKEKGDIPEGYSVSREKKERFSLILESASTNQTSMYLCASSPRTYSGNTIYFGEGSWLTVV.